Reported below is one TCR beta chain. Its antigen is currently unknown. Absent ophthalmopathy progression within 18 months defined stable Graves' hyperthyroidism. From RNA transcripts, TCR beta CDR3 regions were amplified. The TCR CDR3 was amplified in a first-round RT-PCR using the HTBI primer set. TCRdb reanalysed the multiplex PCR reads using MiXCR and keeps one entry per CDR3 protein. Of around 580,000 distinct CDR3 sequences in the sample, 46% were seen once. This sample was included in a study of T cells in Graves' hyperthyroidism and ophthalmopathy. Study results and limitations: Separation of ophthalmopathy from stable hyperthyroidism was achieved by a 13 V-J model. Blood also carried most thyroid clonotypes expanded above 0.001.

Looked up from germline, CDR1 is SEHNR and CDR2 is FQNEAQ (reference sequence). The CDR3 is 15 residues long. The J segment lost 6 bases and the V segment lost 6 bases, leaving 11 bases of the junction unmatched. The chain joins TRBV7-9 to TRBJ1-3, with 7 bases aligning to TRBD1. The sequenced sample consisted of peripheral blood or thyroid tissue (not recorded which). The receptor was isolated from a woman in her late teens or twenties with Graves' hyperthyroidism. The CDR3 reads CASSSDRANTNTIYF. The CDR3 DNA reads as TGTGCCAGCAGTTCTGACAGGGCTAACACAAACACCATATATTTT.